This passage covers 10 T cell receptor beta chains from one sample sequenced in a study of blood T cell repertoires in COVID-19. Sequencing was performed with immunoSEQ multiplex PCR; in TCRdb, only in-frame clones are kept and a portion is missing. The sample has about 76,000 clones, 90% seen once. The sample taken for sequencing was peripheral blood. The receptors originated from a woman aged 45 to 65 in a cohort sampled during active COVID-19.

This clone was found once. V gene TRBV2 combines with J gene TRBJ1-1; 10 positions match TRBD1. The V gene's germline CDR1 is SNHLY and CDR2 FYNNEI. V lost 7 bases to trimming and J lost 4 bases; unmatched junction nucleotides: 9. The CDR3 is 15 residues long. This CDR3 reads CASTLSRTGGTEAFF. The CDR3 DNA reads TGTGCCAGCACCCTAAGCAGGACAGGGGGCACTGAAGCTTTCTTT.

The chain recombines TRBV19 with TRBJ1-1, with D hard to call. The CDR3 runs to 13 residues. Trimming took 0 bases from V and 5 from J, leaving 7 bases between them. The germline gives CDR1 LNHDA, CDR2 SQIVND (reference sequence). The CDR3 DNA follows: TGTGCCAGTAGTATAGATCTAGAGACTGAAGCTTTCTTT. Encoded protein: CASSIDLETEAFF.

The CDR3 sequence is CASSFRILSGISYNEQFF. The CDR3 DNA is TGTGCCAGCAGTTTCCGAATCCTTAGCGGGATCTCCTACAATGAGCAGTTCTTC. The chain employs TRBV27 and TRBJ2-1; TRBD2 agrees at 8 bases. The CDR3 runs 18 residues. V gave up 3 bases and J gave up 0 bases; unmatched junction bases: 10. Germline V lookup: CDR1 MNHEY, CDR2 SMNVEV (reference sequence).

The V and J genes are TRBV5-1 and TRBJ2-1, with D maybe TRBD1 (5 bases). There are 13 residues in the CDR3. CDR1 and CDR2 from the germline V gene are SGHRS and YFSETQ. V lost 4 bases and J 6 bases, leaving 11 bases between the germline ends. This chain's CDR3 is CASSGAIGNEQFF. The CDR3 DNA follows: TGCGCCAGCAGCGGGGCGATCGGCAATGAGCAGTTCTTC. Looking up the rest from reference TRBV5-1 and TRBJ2-1 gives the full variable domain: KAGVTQTPRYLIKTRGQQVTLSCSPISGHRSVSWYQQTPGQGLQFLFEYFSETQRNKGNFPGRFSGRQFSNSRSEMNVSTLELGDSALYLCASSGAIGNEQFFGPGTRLTVL.

In this sample, this clone turned up once. The chain links TRBV11-2 to TRBJ1-2; 9 positions match TRBD1. CDR1 is SGHAT, CDR2 FQNNGV, per germline. This CDR3 has 15 amino acids. Trimming removed 3 bases from V and 4 bases from J; junction bases left unmatched: 6. CDR3 in DNA: TGTGCCAGCAGCTTTGCGACAGGGGGGACCTATGGCTACACCTTC. Its protein product is CASSFATGGTYGYTF.

The count of this clone is one. This sequence joins TRBV6-5 and TRBJ2-1; D remains ambiguous. Trimming pared 5 bases from V and 0 bases from J, leaving 11 bases between. In germline, CDR1 is MNHEY, CDR2 SVGAGI. The CDR3 length is 15 residues. The CDR3 loop reads CASSRSTTSYNEQFF. The CDR3 nucleotides read TGTGCCAGCAGTAGGAGCACCACCTCCTACAATGAGCAGTTCTTC.

The genes are TRBV6-4 and TRBJ2-2; TRBD2 matches 10 bases. The V segment lost 6 bases and the J segment 7 bases; nucleotides outside the gene matches: 11. The CDR3 extends over 16 amino acids. The germline CDR1 and CDR2 sequences are MRHNA and SNTAGT. In DNA form, the CDR3 reads TGTGCCAGCAGCCCAGCTAGCGGGAGTTCGGTCGGGGAGCTGTTTTTT. This codes for CASSPASGSSVGELFF.

V is TRBV10-1 and J is TRBJ1-6; D is unclear. V lost 3 bases and J lost 7, with 7 bases in between. CDR3 size: 13 residues. Germline values: CDR1 WNHNN, CDR2 SYGVQD (reference sequence). CDR3 loop: CASSDSGNSPLHF. The CDR3, as DNA: TGCGCCAGCAGTGATAGCGGGAATTCACCCCTCCACTTT.

V is TRBV29-1 and J is TRBJ2-3; 8 bases are a match to TRBD2. There are 14 residues in the CDR3. J was trimmed by 4 bases and V by 7 bases; bases with no gene match: 10. The germline gives CDR1 SQVTM, CDR2 ANQGSEA. CDR3 bases: TGCAGCGCCCGAGCGGGAGTGGGAGCAGATACGCAGTATTTT. Translation gives CSARAGVGADTQYF.

This clone was detected only a few times. This rearrangement joins TRBV9 to TRBJ2-1, with unresolved D. CDR3 length: 11 residues. Germline V gives CDR1 SGDLS, CDR2 YYNGEE. V lost 4 bases, J lost 5 bases, and 4 bases lay in between. CDR3 sequence (DNA): TGTGCCAGCAGCCTCCACAATGAGCAGTTCTTC. Its translation is CASSLHNEQFF. The variable domain in full, with the rest retrieved from reference TRBV9 and TRBJ2-1, is DSGVTQTPKHLITATGQRVTLRCSPRSGDLSVYWYQQSLDQGLQFLIQYYNGEERAKGNILERFSAQQFPDLHSELNLSSLELGDSALYFCASSLHNEQFFGPGTRLTVL.